This T cell receptor beta chain was recorded in a study of blood T cell repertoires in COVID-19. Across the whole study: Sites in the United States, Italy and Spain provided acute and convalescent COVID-19 samples. The analysed material was cDNA or gDNA that came from T cells, B-cell-depleted T cells, or PBMCs.

V gave up 4 bases and J gave up 0 bases; unmatched junction bases: 5. The CDR3 length is 17 residues. Germline V gene lookup returns CDR1 ENHRY and CDR2 SYGVKD. Method: immunoSEQ multiplex PCR; TCRdb's copy keeps in-frame clones and lacks some. The data hold 150,000 or so clones, with 80% to 90% observed a single time. Sequencing was done on a sample of peripheral blood. This sequence was found in an older woman with acute or convalescent COVID-19. This chain connects TRBV10-3 to TRBJ2-1, with TRBD2 matching 11 bases. The CDR3 sequence is CAISGVTSGASYNEQFF. The DNA for the CDR3 is TGTGCCATCAGTGGGGTGACTAGCGGGGCCTCCTACAATGAGCAGTTCTTC.